These T cell receptor beta chains were read from a single sample in a study of T cells after yellow fever vaccination. TCRdb reprocessed the 5' RACE reads with MiXCR, giving one entry per CDR3 protein. This sample carries under 300,000 distinct CDR3 sequences, approximately 6.7% of them seen once, and the ten largest clones take approximately 1%. The sample here was CD4+ T cells sorted from PBMCs, taken on the day of the yellow fever booster vaccination. The receptor source for this set is a man aged 25 to 45 who received the YFV17D yellow fever vaccine. Each CDR3 is given with its conserved first and last residue. The D gene is left open where the match is weak. Size values are once, few and many counts, or a class for expanded clones, and some rows have none.

>15|TRBJ2-1|many|NA|TRBV18
TGTGCCAGCTCACCCTGGGGGAGCTCCTACAATGAGCAGTTCTTC
CASSPWGSSYNEQFF
>15|TRBJ1-2|few|NA|TRBV5-1
TGCGCCAGCAGCTTGGTCGGGGGCGGTAACTATGGCTACACCTTC
CASSLVGGGNYGYTF
>14|TRBJ2-3|few|NA|TRBV9
TGTGCCAGCAGCTCCCACACCCGGGGCGATACGCAGTATTTT
CASSSHTRGDTQYF
>13|TRBJ2-3|NA|NA|TRBV20-1
TGCAGTGCTCCTGACTATCGGGGTGCGACGCAGTATTTT
CSAPDYRGATQYF
>15|TRBJ2-3|few|NA|TRBV20-1
TGCAGTGCCATCAGATCGGCTTCTAGCACAGATACGCAGTATTTT
CSAIRSASSTDTQYF
>16|TRBJ2-3|few|TRBD2|TRBV5-4
TGTGCCAGCAGCTTGAAGACTAGCGGGATCACAGATACGCAGTATTTT
CASSLKTSGITDTQYF
>16|TRBJ2-5|many|TRBD2|TRBV15
TGTGCCACCAGCAGAGAGGGAGCGGGAGGTGGTAAGACCCAGTACTTC
CATSREGAGGGKTQYF
>13|TRBJ1-2|few|NA|TRBV18
TGTGCCAGCTCACCAGATGAAACCCGACGCTACACCTTC
CASSPDETRRYTF
>14|TRBJ1-6|many|NA|TRBV6-2/TRBV6-3
TGTGCCAGCAGTTACAACAGGGCGGCGTCACCCCTCCACTTT
CASSYNRAASPLHF
>14|TRBJ1-5|NA|TRBD1|TRBV25-1
TGTGCCAGCAGTGGGACAGGGAGCCATCAGCCCCAGCATTTT
CASSGTGSHQPQHF
>13|TRBJ2-7|NA|TRBD1|TRBV6-1
TGTGCCAGCAGACCACAAGGGGGCTCCGAGCAGTACTTC
CASRPQGGSEQYF
>14|TRBJ2-5|many|TRBD2|TRBV20-1
TGCAGTGCCACTCTAGCGGGAGGGCAAGAGACCCAGTACTTC
CSATLAGGQETQYF
>11|TRBJ2-7|many|NA|TRBV20-1
TGCAGTGCTAGAAATCCCTACGAGCAGTACTTC
CSARNPYEQYF
>15|TRBJ2-3|many|NA|TRBV5-1
TGCGCCAGCAGCTTGTCTACCCCTAGAACAGATACGCAGTATTTT
CASSLSTPRTDTQYF
>14|TRBJ1-6|NA|NA|TRBV29-1
TGCAACCCCCTCGGTTACCTCCCTCGGTCACCCCTCCACTTT
CNPLGYLPRSPLHF
>16|TRBJ2-5|many|NA|TRBV10-3
TGTGCCATCAGCGTTCACAGGAACCGAGGGCAAGAGACCCAGTACTTC
CAISVHRNRGQETQYF
>13|TRBJ2-1|many|NA|TRBV10-2
TGCGCCAGCAGTGAGCAGGCGGGCAATGAGCAGTTCTTC
CASSEQAGNEQFF
>14|TRBJ2-5|few|NA|TRBV27
TGTGCCAGCAGTTTAGTAGCGACCGAAGAGACCCAGTACTTC
CASSLVATEETQYF
>15|TRBJ1-1|many|NA|TRBV19
TGTGCCAGTAGTATTCGGGGCCTGGCGAGGGATGAAGCTTTCTTT
CASSIRGLARDEAFF
>16|TRBJ2-2|few|NA|TRBV5-6
TGTGCCAGCAGCTTGAGAGCCGGGGGCGGCACCGGGGAGCTGTTTTTT
CASSLRAGGGTGELFF
>12|TRBJ2-7|few|NA|TRBV6-5
TGTGCCAGCAGACACCCCCCCAGGGAGCAGTACTTC
CASRHPPREQYF
>14|TRBJ2-3|NA|NA|TRBV5-1
TGCGCCAGCAGACAGGACCAGAGCACAGATACGCAGTATTTT
CASRQDQSTDTQYF
>13|TRBJ2-1|NA|NA|TRBV30
TGTGCCTGGAGTGTACGATGGGTCAATGAGCAGTTCTTC
CAWSVRWVNEQFF
>15|TRBJ2-3|NA|TRBD1|TRBV20-1
TGCAGTGCTTACTGGACAGGGGAGGCGACAGATACGCAGTATTTT
CSAYWTGEATDTQYF
>17|TRBJ2-1|NA|TRBD2|TRBV19
TGTGCCAGTAGTACCAACCATAGGACTAGCGGTGACAATGAGCAGTTCTTC
CASSTNHRTSGDNEQFF
>13|TRBJ2-5|few|NA|TRBV9
TGTGCCAGCAGCGGGGGGGTGCGGGAGACCCAGTACTTC
CASSGGVRETQYF